These T cell receptor beta chains were read from a single sample in a study of vaccination effects on CD4 cells after COVID-19. These receptors lack a known antigen. Only in-frame clones appear in the TCRdb table, and some are missing; sequencing was by immunoSEQ multiplex PCR. The sample carries some 46,000 clones, less than 85% recorded once. This material consisted of CD4+ T cells from PBMCs cultured without peptide, taken after COVID-19 vaccination. Every receptor here comes from a human donor who had a prior SARS-CoV-2 infection. Each CDR3 is given with its conserved first and last residue. D genes are given only for firm matches. Expanded clones get a size class; other rows say once, few or many, or leave the size out.

clone size: .
V gene: TRBV7-2
J gene: TRBJ2-7
D gene: .
CDR3 DNA: TGTGCCAGCAGCTTACTGCGGGACTACGAGCAGTACTTC
CDR3 protein: CASSLLRDYEQYF

clone size: .
V gene: TRBV7-2
J gene: TRBJ1-1
D gene: .
CDR3 DNA: TGTGCCAGCAGCCCTAGGACGAACACTGAAGCTTTCTTT
CDR3 protein: CASSPRTNTEAFF

clone size: .
V gene: TRBV11-2
J gene: TRBJ1-6
D gene: .
CDR3 DNA: TGTGCCAGCAGCTCTCGGACCAGAGGGAATTCACCCCTCCACTTT
CDR3 protein: CASSSRTRGNSPLHF

clone size: .
V gene: TRBV9
J gene: TRBJ2-3
D gene: TRBD2
CDR3 DNA: TGTGCCAGCAGCACCAGCGCGGGACTAGGCACAGATACGCAGTATTTT
CDR3 protein: CASSTSAGLGTDTQYF

clone size: .
V gene: TRBV5-1
J gene: TRBJ2-7
D gene: TRBD1
CDR3 DNA: TGCGCCAGCAGCTTGGCTGGACAGGGCTACGAGCAGTACTTC
CDR3 protein: CASSLAGQGYEQYF

clone size: .
V gene: TRBV5-6
J gene: TRBJ2-6
D gene: .
CDR3 DNA: TGTGCCAGCAGCTTGAGTGGGGCCAACGTCCTGACTTTC
CDR3 protein: CASSLSGANVLTF

clone size: once
V gene: TRBV6-5
J gene: TRBJ1-6
D gene: TRBD1
CDR3 DNA: TGTGCCAGCAGCCCCACAGGGGTTACTTCACCCCTCCACTTT
CDR3 protein: CASSPTGVTSPLHF

clone size: .
V gene: TRBV11-3
J gene: TRBJ1-5
D gene: .
CDR3 DNA: TGTGCCAGCAGCTTAGATATCCCCTGGCACCGACCCAATCAGCCCCAGCATTTT
CDR3 protein: CASSLDIPWHRPNQPQHF

clone size: .
V gene: TRBV6-1
J gene: TRBJ2-4
D gene: TRBD2
CDR3 DNA: TGTGCCAGCAGTGAAGCCCGGACTAGCGGGGGGGGGTTAGCCAAAAACATTCAGTACTTC
CDR3 protein: CASSEARTSGGGLAKNIQYF

clone size: few
V gene: TRBV5-1
J gene: TRBJ2-7
D gene: TRBD1
CDR3 DNA: TGCGCCAGCAGTTTAGACAGGGGGGCCTACGAGCAGTACTTC
CDR3 protein: CASSLDRGAYEQYF

clone size: once
V gene: TRBV2
J gene: TRBJ1-2
D gene: .
CDR3 DNA: TGTGCCAGCAGGGGTTTGGTCGTATATGGCTACACCTTC
CDR3 protein: CASRGLVVYGYTF

clone size: .
V gene: TRBV4-2
J gene: TRBJ2-3
D gene: .
CDR3 DNA: TGTGCCAGCGGAATTCGGCTTTGGTCAGATACGCAGTATTTT
CDR3 protein: CASGIRLWSDTQYF

clone size: .
V gene: TRBV7-8
J gene: TRBJ1-2
D gene: TRBD1
CDR3 DNA: TGTGCCAGCAGCCCCTACTCTGGACAGGGCTATGGCTACACCTTC
CDR3 protein: CASSPYSGQGYGYTF

clone size: .
V gene: TRBV2
J gene: TRBJ1-6
D gene: TRBD1
CDR3 DNA: TGTGCCAGCAGTGAGCGGACAGGGCGGTCACCCCTCCACTTT
CDR3 protein: CASSERTGRSPLHF